The present entry profiles one T cell receptor beta chain with its context. This specimen belongs to a study of blood T cell repertoires in COVID-19. CDR3 length equals 18 residues. With 3 bases clipped from V and 2 bases from J, the junction kept 9 bases outside the gene matches. Per germline, CDR1 SGHRS and CDR2 YFSETQ. Study processing details: Estimation of nucleated cell counts was performed using reference gene primer amplification. This table comes from immunoSEQ multiplex PCR, and its TCRdb copy is limited to in-frame clones, with some not included. V, J and clone size are taken as reported in that table, and D and trimming were inferred from the DNA itself. In the table there are fewer than 300,000 clones, under 90% of which are singletons. Cohorts were assigned according to the clinical history that participants reported.

The origin of this receptor is a man between 18 and 35 years old who had recovered from COVID-19. This chain joins TRBV5-1 and TRBJ2-5; 14 nucleotides agree with TRBD2. Sequenced material: PBMCs or T cells enriched from blood (not recorded which). The CDR3 DNA sequence: TGCGCCAGCAGCTCGACTAGCGGGGGGGCCATGAGGCAAGAGACCCAGTACTTC. Translated, it gives CASSSTSGGAMRQETQYF.